What follows are 21 T cell receptor beta chains derived from one specimen sequenced in a study of immune evolution from preneoplasia to lung adenocarcinoma. Profiled with immunoSEQ multiplex PCR; TCRdb holds only in-frame clones, not every one. The table records about 10,000 clones, almost 90% of them present only once. Sequencing was carried out using FFPE invasive lung adenocarcinoma tissue. The receptors derive from a person in their 70s with invasive lung adenocarcinoma.

This CDR3 is CASSEGIYEQYF. Here the CDR3 DNA reads TGTGCCAGCAGTGAAGGGATCTACGAGCAGTACTTC. The chain uses TRBV2 and TRBJ2-7; unclear D gene. Germline CDR1 reads SNHLY; CDR2 reads FYNNEI. V was trimmed by 1 base and J by 3 bases, leaving 4 bases between them. This CDR3 contains 12 residues.

This chain connects TRBV9 to TRBJ2-7, with a tentative D call TRBD1 (5 bases). This CDR3 has 14 amino acids. Germline V lookup: CDR1 SGDLS, CDR2 YYNGEE. Trimming stripped 4 bases from V and 0 bases from J, with 11 bases between. The CDR3 DNA is TGTGCCAGCAGCCCGGACACGAGCTCCTACGAGCAGTACTTC. Protein: CASSPDTSSYEQYF.

As regards this clone: Other DNA variants within this sample encode the same CDR3. The chain combines TRBV2 with TRBJ1-2, with D tentatively TRBD1 (5 bases). The ends were cut back, 5 bases at V and 1 base at J, with 8 bases in the middle. CDR1 SNHLY and CDR2 FYNNEI come from the germline V gene. The CDR3 consists of 13 residues. The CDR3 sequence is CASSRDGNYGYTF. CDR3 DNA: TGTGCCAGCAGTCGGGACGGTAACTATGGCTACACCTTC.

The chain joins TRBV28 to TRBJ1-1; D call uncertain. Trimming shortened V by 6 bases and J by 7 bases, and 9 bases separated the two germline ends. Germline values: CDR1 MDHEN, CDR2 SYDVKM. The CDR3 runs 11 residues. The CDR3 here is CASRSGFEAFF. For the CDR3, the DNA is TGTGCCAGCAGGTCAGGTTTTGAAGCTTTCTTT.

The chain links TRBV7-6 to TRBJ2-1; 11 bases map to TRBD2. Looked up from germline, CDR1 is SGHVS and CDR2 is FNYEAQ. CDR3 length: 14 residues. V gave up 6 bases and J gave up 8 bases; unmatched junction bases: 6. The CDR3 is CASRRLAGPHEQFF. CDR3 nucleotide sequence: TGTGCCAGCAGGCGACTAGCGGGACCCCATGAGCAGTTCTTC. Variable domain in full (rest from reference TRBV7-6 and TRBJ2-1): GAGVSQSPRYKVTKRGQDVALRCDPISGHVSLYWYRQALGQGPEFLTYFNYEAQQDKSGLPNDRFSAERPEGSISTLTIQRTEQRDSAMYRCASRRLAGPHEQFFGPGTRLTVL.

V is TRBV11-2 and J is TRBJ1-3, with a weak D call TRBD1 (5 bases). Looked up from germline, CDR1 is SGHAT and CDR2 is FQNNGV. The CDR3 has 15 amino acids. Trimming stripped 4 bases from V and 0 bases from J, with 10 bases between. This CDR3 is CASSSAGNSGNTIYF. The CDR3 DNA follows: TGTGCCAGCAGCTCCGCAGGGAACTCTGGAAACACCATATATTTT.

The rearrangement uses TRBV5-1 and TRBJ2-5; TRBD2 matches at 13 bases. Germline V gene lookup returns CDR1 SGHRS and CDR2 YFSETQ. This CDR3 has 16 amino acids. Trimming took 2 bases from V and 5 from J; bases not matched to a gene: 6. The CDR3 nucleotides read TGCGCCAGCAGCTTTGGTACTAGCGGGGGGGCGGAGACCCAGTACTTC. Translating it yields CASSFGTSGGAETQYF.

This chain uses TRBV28 with TRBJ2-7, with D tentatively TRBD1 (6 bases). The V end was cut by 2 bases, the J end by 5 bases, with 13 bases between. From germline, CDR1 is MDHEN and CDR2 SYDVKM. The CDR3 is 14 residues long. This chain's CDR3 is CASSLGQGWDEQYF. DNA of the CDR3: TGTGCCAGCAGTTTAGGGCAGGGGTGGGACGAGCAGTACTTC.

The chain recombines TRBV6-5 with TRBJ1-5; D unresolved. The CDR3 has 13 amino acids. With 2 bases removed from V and 2 bases from J, the gap between germline ends came to 4 bases. Per germline, CDR1 MNHEY and CDR2 SVGAGI. CDR3 protein: CASSYRGNQPQHF. The CDR3 DNA sequence: TGTGCCAGCAGTTACAGGGGCAATCAGCCCCAGCATTTT.

This chain links TRBV7-6 with TRBJ2-7; D remains ambiguous. The CDR3 loop spans 13 amino acids. Trimming stripped 4 bases from V and 5 bases from J, with 12 bases between. Germline CDR1 is SGHVS and CDR2 is FNYEAQ. The CDR3 loop reads CASSWASGDEQYF. The CDR3 nucleotides read TGTGCCAGCAGCTGGGCGTCCGGAGACGAGCAGTACTTC.

The rearrangement uses TRBV29-1 and TRBJ1-1, with 7 bases aligning to TRBD1. Germline V gives CDR1 SQVTM, CDR2 ANQGSEA. The J segment lost 2 bases and the V segment lost 5 bases, leaving 8 bases of the junction unmatched. The CDR3 has 14 amino acids. CDR3 loop: CSVQRQGLNTEAFF. CDR3 DNA sequence: TGCAGCGTTCAGAGACAGGGACTAAACACTGAAGCTTTCTTT.

This chain connects TRBV13 to TRBJ1-2, with D uncertain. CDR1 is PRHDT, CDR2 FYEKMQ, per germline (reference sequence). There are 12 residues in the CDR3. V was clipped by 0 bases and J by 8 bases, with 7 bases between them. CDR3: CASSLGRGGYTF. The CDR3 nucleotides are TGTGCCAGCAGCTTAGGCCGGGGAGGCTACACCTTC.

The rearrangement uses TRBV6-5 and TRBJ2-1, with D unresolved. Germline assignment: CDR1 MNHEY and CDR2 SVGAGI. Trimming took 2 bases from V and 0 from J, leaving 8 bases between them. This CDR3 has 15 amino acids. CDR3 DNA sequence: TGTGCCAGCAGTTACGGTCCGAGCTCCTACAATGAGCAGTTCTTC. Protein: CASSYGPSSYNEQFF.

The chain employs TRBV7-8 and TRBJ2-2; 7 bases map to TRBD2. CDR1 is SGHVS and CDR2 is FQNEAQ in the germline V gene. The CDR3 runs 16 residues. J gave up 0 bases and V 6 bases, and 7 bases lay outside the gene matches. The CDR3 region has the DNA TGTGCCAGCAGGCCCTTGAGCGGGGCGAACACCGGGGAGCTGTTTTTT. It codes for CASRPLSGANTGELFF.

The V gene is TRBV4-1, the J gene TRBJ2-5; D call uncertain. The CDR3 loop spans 11 amino acids. V was shortened by 2 bases and J by 2 bases, with 0 bases between the two germline ends. CDR1 and CDR2 (germline): MGHRA, YSYEKL. The CDR3 protein is CASSQQETQYF. The CDR3 DNA reads TGCGCCAGCAGCCAACAAGAGACCCAGTACTTC.

This chain connects TRBV18 to TRBJ2-7; TRBD2 matches at 9 bases. The germline CDR1 and CDR2 sequences are KGHSH and LQKENI. With 5 bases clipped from V and 1 base from J, the junction kept 6 bases outside the gene matches. The CDR3 contains 15 residues. The CDR3 is CASSVAGDSSYEQYF. The CDR3 DNA reads as TGTGCCAGCTCAGTAGCGGGGGACAGTTCCTACGAGCAGTACTTC.

V is TRBV5-1 and J is TRBJ2-7; TRBD1 matches at 10 bases. The CDR3 is 15 amino acids. CDR1 SGHRS and CDR2 YFSETQ come from the germline V gene. The J segment lost 1 base and the V segment lost 1 base, leaving 2 bases of the junction unmatched. The CDR3 is CASSLRDRGSYEQYF. DNA of the CDR3: TGCGCCAGCAGCTTGCGGGACAGGGGATCCTACGAGCAGTACTTC.

V gene TRBV29-1 combines with J gene TRBJ1-2; D gene uncertain. Trimming stripped 0 bases from V and 8 bases from J, with 7 bases between. The CDR3 length is 11 residues. Germline V CDR1 and CDR2: SQVTM, ANQGSEA. CDR3 loop: CSVEDPYGYTF. CDR3 DNA sequence: TGCAGCGTTGAAGATCCCTACGGCTACACCTTC.

This chain links TRBV30 with TRBJ1-3; D not resolved. CDR1 and CDR2 (germline): GTSNPN, SVGIG (reference sequence). CDR3 length equals 18 residues. V was clipped by 0 bases and J by 0 bases, with 18 bases between them. The CDR3 loop reads CAWSVPPSGYGSGNTIYF. CDR3 sequence (DNA): TGTGCCTGGAGTGTACCACCCTCGGGGTACGGCTCTGGAAACACCATATATTTT.

This chain joins TRBV30 and TRBJ2-1; unclear D gene. The CDR3 consists of 12 residues. Looked up from germline, CDR1 is GTSNPN and CDR2 is SVGIG (reference sequence). V was pared by 0 bases and J by 8 bases, with 8 bases between. CDR3 bases: TGTGCCTGGAGTGTCACGTTGGATGAGCAGTTCTTC. Its translation: CAWSVTLDEQFF.

The chain combines TRBV2 with TRBJ1-3, with TRBD1 matching over 8 bases. There are 13 residues in the CDR3. Germline V gene data show CDR1 as SNHLY and CDR2 as FYNNEI. J was trimmed by 4 bases and V by 6 bases; bases with no gene match: 2. CDR3 sequence: CASRRDRGNTIYF. The CDR3 DNA sequence: TGTGCCAGCAGGAGGGACAGGGGAAACACCATATATTTT.